This T cell receptor beta chain comes out of a study of blood T cell repertoires in COVID-19. Study-level information: Specimens from acute and convalescent COVID-19 originated in the United States, Italy and Spain. PBMCs, B-cell-depleted T cells, or T cells provided the cDNA or gDNA that made up the material.

The CDR3 is made up of 15 amino acids. Germline CDR1 GTSNPN, CDR2 SVGIG (reference sequence). V gave up 3 bases and J gave up 6 bases; unmatched junction bases: 8. How the authors handled the data: Amplification from reference gene primers served as the basis for estimated nucleated cell counts. TCRdb keeps only in-frame clones here, not all; method: immunoSEQ multiplex PCR. V and J calls and clone size are as listed in that table; D and trimming were resolved from the DNA. The sample gives roughly 200,000 clones, about 88% of which show up once; 5% to 7.5% is in the top ten. The clonotype comes from a woman between 35 and 50 years old who had recovered from COVID-19. The chain employs TRBV30 and TRBJ2-1; TRBD2 aligns across 10 bases. The sequenced sample was peripheral blood. The CDR3: CAWSRASGSPNEQFF. Here the CDR3 DNA reads TGTGCCTGGAGCCGCGCTAGCGGGAGCCCCAATGAGCAGTTCTTC.